The 10 T cell receptor beta chains listed next were all sequenced from one sample in a study of neoadjuvant anti-PD-1 for oral cavity cancer. Indicated time point: after neoadjuvant nivolumab, at surgical resection. This table comes from immunoSEQ multiplex PCR, and its TCRdb copy is limited to in-frame clones, with some not included. In the table there are 65,000 to 70,000 clones, about 90% of which are singletons. Material: PBMCs, obtained after nivolumab (anti-PD-1) treatment. Every receptor here comes from a person aged 35 to 85 with oral cavity squamous cell carcinoma.

The gene calls are TRBV5-1 and TRBJ2-7, with 10 bases fitting TRBD2. V gave up 4 bases and J gave up 5 bases; unmatched junction bases: 6. The CDR3 covers 14 residues. Germline V CDR1 and CDR2: SGHRS, YFSETQ. CDR3 sequence reads: CASSGSSGGNEQYF. The CDR3 nucleotides are TGCGCCAGCAGCGGAAGTAGCGGGGGGAACGAGCAGTACTTC.

The rearrangement links TRBV10-3 to TRBJ2-1, with TRBD2 matching over 10 bases. The CDR3 is made up of 15 amino acids. In germline, CDR1 is ENHRY, CDR2 SYGVKD. The trim removed 3 bases at V and 4 bases at J, leaving 3 bases unmatched. CDR3 loop: CAISDSGGPYNEQFF. The CDR3 DNA is TGTGCCATCAGTGATAGCGGGGGGCCTTACAATGAGCAGTTCTTC.

The chain links TRBV19 to TRBJ1-2, with 9 bases that match TRBD1. The CDR3 extends over 15 amino acids. V was pared by 8 bases and J by 2 bases, with 9 bases of the junction left unmatched. CDR1 and CDR2 from the germline V gene are LNHDA and SQIVND (reference sequence). For the CDR3, the DNA is TGTGCCAGTGAACCGGGACAGGGCGGGAACTATGGCTACACCTTC. Protein: CASEPGQGGNYGYTF.

This clone was detected once. The chain uses TRBV6-1 and TRBJ1-2; D is unresolved. The V and J ends lost 6 bases and 7 bases respectively, with 12 bases between them. CDR3 size: 12 residues. Germline V gene sequence: CDR1 MNHNS, CDR2 SASEGT. CDR3: CASSLSRGGYTF. In nucleotides, the CDR3 is TGTGCCAGCAGCCTCTCCCGTGGTGGCTACACCTTC.

The rearrangement links TRBV5-1 to TRBJ1-4, with a possible D match to TRBD1 (5 bases). Trimming left V 0 bases short and J 3 bases short, with 15 bases between. CDR1 and CDR2 from the germline V gene are SGHRS and YFSETQ. The CDR3 consists of 17 residues. Here the CDR3 DNA reads TGCGCCAGCAGCTTGGAACCGGGACGGAGCTCTAATGAAAAACTGTTTTTT. Protein product: CASSLEPGRSSNEKLFF.

Points on this clone: Germline is not matched at one junction end, which may reflect a read error. The gene calls are TRBV20-1 and TRBJ1-2; 8 nucleotides agree with TRBD1. CDR3 length: 10 amino acids. Germline CDR1 DFQATT, CDR2 SNEGSKA (reference sequence). The CDR3: CSARDLRTGW. The DNA for the CDR3 is TGCAGTGCTAGAGATCTGAGGACAGGGTGG.

The rearrangement links TRBV7-2 to TRBJ2-7; maybe TRBD2 (7 bases). V was cut by 0 bases and J by 0 bases, with 12 bases left in between. This CDR3 has 16 amino acids. Germline V gene data show CDR1 as SGHTA and CDR2 as FQGNSA. The CDR3 loop reads CASSLAGGRDSYEQYF. The CDR3 DNA sequence: TGTGCCAGCAGCTTAGCCGGGGGGCGGGACTCCTACGAGCAGTACTTC. Full variable domain (outside the CDR3, taken from reference TRBV7-2 and TRBJ2-7): GAGVSQSPSNKVTEKGKDVELRCDPISGHTALYWYRQSLGQGLEFLIYFQGNSAPDKSGLPSDRFSAERTGGSVSTLTIQRTQQEDSAVYLCASSLAGGRDSYEQYFGPGTRLTVT.

V is TRBV25-1 and J is TRBJ2-3; D is possibly TRBD1 (5 bases). Trimming removed 1 base at V and 4 bases at J, with 9 bases between. This CDR3 contains 14 residues. In germline, CDR1 is MGHDK, CDR2 SYGVNS. CDR3 nucleotide sequence: TGTGCCAGCAGTGAATCGGAAGGGGCAGATACGCAGTATTTT. It translates to CASSESEGADTQYF.

This chain joins TRBV6-1 and TRBJ1-2; D is uncertain. Germline CDR1 MNHNS, CDR2 SASEGT. The CDR3 is 15 residues long. V dropped 0 bases and J dropped 0 bases, with 8 bases sitting between them. CDR3 sequence reads: CASSEAPGANYGYTF. The CDR3 coding sequence is TGTGCCAGCAGTGAAGCGCCCGGGGCTAACTATGGCTACACCTTC.

This clone was detected once. The gene calls are TRBV6-1 and TRBJ2-7; a possible D gene is TRBD2 (6 bases). The V gene lost 6 bases and the J gene lost 3 bases, with 12 bases spanning the gap. This CDR3 contains 13 residues. The germline gives CDR1 MNHNS, CDR2 SASEGT. The chain's CDR3 is CASRTGLLYEQYF. The CDR3 nucleotides are TGTGCCAGCAGGACGGGACTTCTCTACGAGCAGTACTTC.